This TCR beta chain is drawn from a study of untreated major depressive disorder. Data came from immunoSEQ multiplex PCR; TCRdb stores just in-frame clones and leaves some out. The sample lists approximately 20,000 clones; around 93% were seen once. Roughly 29 ml of peripheral blood was collected per donor. CD4+ T cells were isolated from thawed PBMCs by magnetic negative selection. Germline CDR1 SGHRS, CDR2 YFSETQ. The CDR3 runs to 14 residues. J was trimmed by 3 bases and V by 4 bases; bases with no gene match: 2. The clonotype originates from a man aged 25 to 40 in good health. The J gene is TRBJ2-5, the V gene TRBV5-1, with TRBD1 identical over 11 bases. Sequencing used CD4+ T cells from PBMCs. CDR3 coding DNA: TGCGCCAGCAGCATGGGACAGGGGGAAGAGACCCAGTACTTC. Translating it yields CASSMGQGEETQYF.